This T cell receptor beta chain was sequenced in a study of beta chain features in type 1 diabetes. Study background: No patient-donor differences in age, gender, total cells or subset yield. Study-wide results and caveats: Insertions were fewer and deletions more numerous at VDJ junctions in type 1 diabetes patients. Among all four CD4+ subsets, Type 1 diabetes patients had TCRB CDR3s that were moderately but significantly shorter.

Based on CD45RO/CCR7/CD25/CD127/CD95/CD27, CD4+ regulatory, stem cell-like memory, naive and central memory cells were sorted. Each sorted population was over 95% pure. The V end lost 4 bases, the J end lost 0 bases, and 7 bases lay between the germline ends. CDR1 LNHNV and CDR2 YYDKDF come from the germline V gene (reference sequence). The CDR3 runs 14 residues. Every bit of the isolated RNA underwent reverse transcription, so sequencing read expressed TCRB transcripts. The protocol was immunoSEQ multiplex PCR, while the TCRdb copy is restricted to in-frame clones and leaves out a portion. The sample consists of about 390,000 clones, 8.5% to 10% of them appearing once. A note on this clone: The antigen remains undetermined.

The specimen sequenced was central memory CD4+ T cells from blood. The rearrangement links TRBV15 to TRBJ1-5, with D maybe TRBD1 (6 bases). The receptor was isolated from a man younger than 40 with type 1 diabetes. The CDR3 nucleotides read TGTGCCACCAGCAAGGGGGGTAGCAATCAGCCCCAGCATTTT. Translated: CATSKGGSNQPQHF.